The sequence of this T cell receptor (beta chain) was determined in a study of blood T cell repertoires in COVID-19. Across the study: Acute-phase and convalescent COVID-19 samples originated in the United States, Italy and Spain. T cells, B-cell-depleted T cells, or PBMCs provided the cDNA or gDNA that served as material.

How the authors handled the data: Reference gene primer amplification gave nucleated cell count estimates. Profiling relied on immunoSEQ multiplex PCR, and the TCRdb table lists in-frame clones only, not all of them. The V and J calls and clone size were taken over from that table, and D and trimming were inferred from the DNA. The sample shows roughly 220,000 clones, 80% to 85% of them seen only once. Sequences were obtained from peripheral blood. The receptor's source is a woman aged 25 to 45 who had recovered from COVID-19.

CDR3 sequence: CASSLRLAGATDTQYF. In nucleotides, the CDR3 is TGTGCCAGCAGCCTCAGACTAGCGGGAGCGACAGATACGCAGTATTTT. The chain recombines TRBV14 with TRBJ2-3; 12 bases match TRBD2. CDR3 size: 16 residues. V lost 4 bases and J lost 3; bases outside the gene matches: 5. CDR1 is SGHDN, CDR2 FVKESK, per germline.